This note documents a single TCR beta chain sequence. This entry belongs to a study of blood T cell repertoires in COVID-19. The wider study: Specimens from acute and convalescent COVID-19 originated in the United States, Italy and Spain.

Germline V gives CDR1 SQVTM, CDR2 ANQGSEA. Deletions cut 4 bases from V and 5 bases from J, with 26 bases between. CDR3 length: 17 amino acids. In the original workflow: Amplified reference gene primers provided the basis for estimating nucleated cell counts. Generated by immunoSEQ multiplex PCR, the TCRdb table keeps only in-frame clones and is missing some. V, J and clone size are taken as reported in that table, and D and trimming were inferred from the DNA itself. Here the sample spans approximately 190,000 clones, around four fifths being singletons. V is TRBV29-1 and J is TRBJ2-5; D perhaps matches TRBD2 (5 bases). The receptor comes from a woman aged 40 to 50 with acute or convalescent COVID-19. The sequencing sample was made of peripheral blood. The CDR3 nucleotides read TGCAGCGTTGCCCAACCTTCGGGGTCTCCTCTGGGGGAGACCCAGTACTTC. Translated: CSVAQPSGSPLGETQYF.